Many counts were recorded for the clone carrying this T cell receptor beta chain. The CDR3 has 14 amino acids. V dropped 5 bases and J dropped 3 bases, with 13 bases sitting between them. Looked up from germline, CDR1 is SGHTA and CDR2 is FQGNSA. The data were obtained in a study of T cells in Graves' hyperthyroidism and ophthalmopathy. The diagnoses drew upon clinical symptoms, serum thyroxine and TRAb, thyroid ultrasound and orbital computed tomography. RNA transcripts were the template for amplifying TCR beta CDR3 regions. An initial round of RT-PCR targeting the TCR CDR3 relied on the HTBI primer set. TCRdb itself ran the multiplex PCR reads through MiXCR, one entry per CDR3 protein. The sample comprises more than 150,000 distinct CDR3 sequences, around 15% of which are singletons, and around 29% rests with the top ten.

The clonotype was recovered from a woman between 45 and 60 years old with Graves' hyperthyroidism. This chain uses TRBV7-2 with TRBJ1-1; tentatively, D is TRBD1 (5 bases). The sample was blood. CDR3 nucleotide sequence: TGTGCCAGCAGCCTAAGCGGGGGGTACACTGAAGCTTTCTTT. Its protein is CASSLSGGYTEAFF.